In this sample, the clone carrying this T cell receptor (beta chain) turned up a few times. As yet, its antigen is unknown. These data are taken from a study of shared clonotypes between healthy human individuals. Study information: Donors had three CD4 naive, three CD4 memory, two CD8 naive and one CD8 memory plate apiece. Study-wide points: Clonotypes that were shared across a handful of donors made up about 4.5% of naive CD4 clonotypes.

Per sorted-subset replicate PCR, input was around 220 ng DNA, representing around 30,000 T cell genomes. Only in-frame clones appear in the TCRdb table, and some are missing; sequencing was by immunoSEQ multiplex PCR. Among some 1 million clones, 65% to 80% were seen once, and the ten largest hold roughly 1.4%. Germline V lookup: CDR1 KGHSH, CDR2 LQKENI. The CDR3 sequence is 13 residues long. Deletions cut 6 bases from V and 7 bases from J, with 15 bases between. V and J are TRBV18 and TRBJ1-2; unclear D gene. This sequence was found in a man in his late teens or twenties in good health. Sequenced sample: memory CD4+ T cells sorted from blood. Regarding subset: CD45RA-negative fraction. The CDR3 is CASSPSFLFGYTF. CDR3 coding DNA: TGTGCCAGCTCCCCGTCTTTTTTGTTTGGCTACACCTTC.